This T cell receptor (beta chain) is from a study of T cell repertoires in cytomegalovirus infection. This CDR3 spans 15 amino acids. Trimming stripped 6 bases from V and 5 bases from J, with 16 bases between. CDR1 and CDR2 from the germline V gene are MDHEN and SYDVKM. A single count supports this clonotype. With a much larger clone just one base away, this may be a read error. TCRdb reprocessed the reads via MiXCR and lists one record per CDR3 protein. The profile shows 490,000 or so distinct CDR3 sequences, approximately 11% of them singletons. The gene calls are TRBV28 and TRBJ2-2, with a possible D match to TRBD2 (6 bases). The sample consisted of PBMCs. The clonotype originates from a human donor in good health (CMV status not recorded). Some clones in this sample may be carry-over from other donors' samples. CDR3 residues: CASSPCRRGTGELFF. CDR3 coding DNA: TGTGCCAGCAGCCCGTGCAGGCGGGGAACCGGGGAGCTGTTTTTT.